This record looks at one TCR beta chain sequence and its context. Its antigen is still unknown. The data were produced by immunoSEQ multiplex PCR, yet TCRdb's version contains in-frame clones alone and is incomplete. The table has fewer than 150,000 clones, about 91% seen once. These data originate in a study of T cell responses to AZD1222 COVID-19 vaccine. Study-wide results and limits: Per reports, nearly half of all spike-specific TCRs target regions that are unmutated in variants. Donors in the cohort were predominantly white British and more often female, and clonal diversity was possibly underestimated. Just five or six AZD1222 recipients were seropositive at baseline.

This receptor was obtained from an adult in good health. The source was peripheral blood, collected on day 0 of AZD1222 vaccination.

For the CDR3, the DNA is TGTGCCAGCAGATTATCGTTGTCAGGAAATGGCTACACCTTC. Its protein is CASRLSLSGNGYTF. The chain is built from TRBV7-2 and TRBJ1-2; D remains unclear. Germline CDR1 SGHTA, CDR2 FQGNSA. Trimming pared 6 bases from V and 6 bases from J, leaving 17 bases between. The CDR3 has 14 amino acids. The full variable domain, its missing parts supplied by reference TRBV7-2 and TRBJ1-2, is GAGVSQSPSNKVTEKGKDVELRCDPISGHTALYWYRQSLGQGLEFLIYFQGNSAPDKSGLPSDRFSAERTGGSVSTLTIQRTQQEDSAVYLCASRLSLSGNGYTFGSGTRLTVV.